This is a list of T cell receptor beta chains from one sample in a study of blood T cell repertoires in COVID-19. Libraries were prepared by immunoSEQ multiplex PCR; TCRdb keeps only in-frame clonotypes and omits some of them. Of about 120,000 clones detected, about nine tenths appear once; the ten largest clones hold 7% to 9%. Sequencing was carried out using peripheral blood. These receptors came from a human donor in a cohort sampled during active COVID-19. Both conserved end residues are part of each CDR3. The order of the fields is D gene, clone size, V gene, J gene, CDR3 protein, CDR3 DNA. The D gene is left open where the match is weak. A clone size is listed for some rows: how often the clone was seen (once, few, many), or a class if it is expanded.

>-|-|TRBV6-1|TRBJ1-6
CASSEVMGGPDSPLHF
TGTGCCAGCAGTGAAGTCATGGGAGGCCCGGATTCACCCCTCCACTTT
>TRBD1|-|TRBV20-1|TRBJ2-3
CSSTGGNTQYF
TGCAGCTCGACAGGGGGAAATACGCAGTATTTT
>TRBD2|once|TRBV18|TRBJ2-3
CASSPGSSGASTDTQYF
TGTGCCAGCTCACCAGGGAGTAGCGGGGCCAGCACAGATACGCAGTATTTT
>-|-|TRBV5-6|TRBJ2-2
CASSSGVPGELFF
TGTGCCAGCAGCTCAGGGGTCCCCGGGGAGCTGTTTTTT
>-|-|TRBV14|TRBJ2-7
CASSQDLRLVLFYEQYF
TGTGCCAGCAGCCAAGACCTTAGACTAGTTCTTTTCTACGAGCAGTACTTC
>TRBD1|-|TRBV27|TRBJ2-2
CASSSQGASTGELFF
TGTGCCAGCAGTTCACAGGGGGCTAGCACCGGGGAGCTGTTTTTT
>TRBD2|once|TRBV7-9|TRBJ2-5
CASSRHSGGPYETQYF
TGTGCCAGCAGCCGTCATAGCGGGGGGCCCTATGAGACCCAGTACTTC
>TRBD2|once|TRBV18|TRBJ2-3
CASSPKAGGFTDTQYF
TGTGCCAGCTCACCAAAAGCGGGGGGGTTCACAGATACGCAGTATTTT
>TRBD1|-|TRBV12-5|TRBJ2-7
CASGLVLGTGVYEQYF
TGTGCTAGTGGTTTGGTTCTCGGGACAGGTGTCTACGAGCAGTACTTC
>TRBD1|once|TRBV19|TRBJ1-4
CASRTTGENEKLFF
TGTGCCAGTAGGACGACAGGGGAGAATGAAAAACTGTTTTTT
>TRBD1|-|TRBV2|TRBJ1-5
CASSETGDGPQPQHF
TGTGCCAGCAGTGAGACAGGGGACGGTCCTCAGCCCCAGCATTTT
>-|-|TRBV12-1|TRBJ1-6
CASSLLQGTGSPLHF
TGTGCCAGCAGCTTATTACAGGGGACGGGTTCACCCCTCCACTTT
>TRBD1|-|TRBV12-3/TRBV12-4|TRBJ1-1
CASRGTGNTEAFF
TGTGCCAGCAGAGGGACAGGGAACACTGAAGCTTTCTTT
>-|once|TRBV11-2|TRBJ2-5
CASSLAQGQETQYF
TGTGCCAGCAGCTTAGCACAGGGTCAAGAGACCCAGTACTTC
>-|-|TRBV6-5|TRBJ1-2
CASSSPYGSYYGYTF
TGTGCCAGCAGTTCACCGTACGGGTCCTATTATGGCTACACCTTC
>-|-|TRBV27|TRBJ1-1
CASSLSGFLNTEAFF
TGTGCCAGCAGTTTATCTGGCTTCTTGAACACTGAAGCTTTCTTT
>TRBD2|-|TRBV7-9|TRBJ2-7
CASSPGLAVDEQYF
TGTGCCAGCAGCCCGGGACTAGCGGTCGACGAGCAGTACTTC
>-|-|TRBV30|TRBJ2-1
CAWSASRYVEQFF
TGTGCCTGGAGTGCGTCCAGGTATGTGGAGCAGTTCTTC
>TRBD1|-|TRBV11-2|TRBJ1-2
CASSVTGGGYGYTF
TGTGCCAGCAGCGTGACAGGGGGCGGTTATGGCTACACCTTC
>-|few|TRBV12-3/TRBV12-4|TRBJ1-1
CASSLAQNTEAFF
TGTGCCAGTAGCTTGGCCCAGAACACTGAAGCTTTCTTT
>TRBD1|-|TRBV19|TRBJ2-6
CASTGTGARGANVLTF
TGTGCCAGTACCGGGACAGGGGCGAGGGGGGCCAACGTCCTGACTTTC
>-|-|TRBV5-6|TRBJ1-6
CASSLVALNEPHF
TGTGCCAGCAGCTTGGTAGCACTAAACGAACCCCACTTT
>-|-|TRBV12-3/TRBV12-4|TRBJ2-5
CASSLFLVETQYF
TGTGCCAGCAGTTTATTTCTAGTGGAGACCCAGTACTTC
>-|once|TRBV24-1|TRBJ2-3
CATSDLGSRGRSTDTQYF
TGTGCCACCAGTGATTTGGGCAGTAGGGGGAGAAGCACAGATACGCAGTATTTT
>-|-|TRBV28|TRBJ2-3
CASSLRRVSTIGPYTQYF
TGTGCCAGCAGTTTGCGGAGGGTGAGCACTATAGGACCTTATACGCAGTATTTT
>-|-|TRBV7-9|TRBJ2-5
CASSPPTRGGETQYF
TGTGCCAGCAGCCCCCCGACTAGGGGGGGGGAGACCCAGTACTTC
>-|few|TRBV29-1|TRBJ1-3
CSVGRDTGNTIYF
TGCAGCGTTGGCCGGGACACAGGAAACACCATATATTTT
>TRBD2|-|TRBV19|TRBJ2-3
CASRTSGSGTDTQYF
TGTGCCAGTCGGACTAGCGGGAGCGGCACAGATACGCAGTATTTT
>TRBD1|-|TRBV30|TRBJ1-2
CAWSLGQGSYGYTF
TGTGCCTGGAGCTTGGGACAGGGGTCCTATGGCTACACCTTC
>-|-|TRBV19|TRBJ2-7
CASTFGQEQYF
TGTGCCAGTACCTTCGGACAGGAGCAGTACTTC
>-|-|TRBV6-5|TRBJ2-7
CASSYDGNYEQYF
TGTGCCAGCAGTTACGACGGGAACTACGAGCAGTACTTC
>TRBD1|-|TRBV6-4|TRBJ1-2
CASSDPGTANYGYTF
TGTGCCAGCAGTGACCCAGGGACAGCTAACTATGGCTACACCTTC
>TRBD2|few|TRBV27|TRBJ2-7
CASSQIGTRTYEQYF
TGTGCCAGCAGTCAGATCGGGACTAGAACTTACGAGCAGTACTTC
>-|few|TRBV10-3|TRBJ2-5
CAISDPVRVETQYF
TGTGCCATCAGTGACCCAGTCCGGGTGGAGACCCAGTACTTC
>TRBD1|-|TRBV7-6|TRBJ2-5
CASSLRDRGDLKTQYF
TGTGCCAGCAGCTTAAGAGACAGGGGCGATTTGAAGACCCAGTACTTC
>-|-|TRBV9|TRBJ1-5
CASSATTGGSQPQHF
TGTGCCAGCAGCGCGACGACAGGCGGGTCCCAGCCCCAGCATTTT
>TRBD1|once|TRBV19|TRBJ1-3
CATQGQGGLSGNTIYF
TGTGCCACCCAGGGACAGGGGGGCCTCTCTGGAAACACCATATATTTT
>TRBD1|-|TRBV19|TRBJ1-2
CASSMSDRSNYGYTF
TGTGCCAGTAGTATGTCGGACAGGTCTAACTATGGCTACACCTTC
>-|-|TRBV5-1|TRBJ1-1
CASSNGQSNTEAFF
TGCGCCAGCAGCAACGGACAGTCGAACACTGAAGCTTTCTTT
>TRBD2|once|TRBV11-1|TRBJ2-7
CASSLSNLAGDQYF
TGTGCCAGCAGCTTATCAAACCTCGCGGGGGACCAGTACTTC
>TRBD1|-|TRBV27|TRBJ1-2
CASSIGTGEDYGYTF
TGTGCCAGCAGTATAGGGACAGGGGAGGACTATGGCTACACCTTC
>-|-|TRBV27|TRBJ1-4
CASSSHRQATNEKLFF
TGTGCCAGCAGTTCACACCGACAGGCAACTAATGAAAAACTGTTTTTT
>-|-|TRBV6-1|TRBJ1-5
CASSVPGTTLWGNQPQHF
TGTGCCAGCAGTGTCCCCGGGACAACCTTATGGGGCAATCAGCCCCAGCATTTT
>TRBD1|few|TRBV2|TRBJ2-2
CASSELTGGGGELFF
TGTGCCAGCAGTGAACTAACAGGGGGCGGCGGGGAGCTGTTTTTT
>-|-|TRBV19|TRBJ1-2
CASSPTGNRYGYTF
TGTGCCAGTAGTCCTACAGGGAATCGCTATGGCTACACCTTC
>-|few|TRBV2|TRBJ1-1
CASSVMRGIPSVEAFF
TGTGCCAGCAGTGTGATGCGGGGAATACCGTCAGTAGAAGCTTTCTTT
>TRBD1|-|TRBV18|TRBJ2-5
CASSHNRGTPIKETQYF
TGTGCCAGCTCACATAACAGGGGAACCCCGATAAAAGAGACCCAGTACTTC
>TRBD2|-|TRBV6-1|TRBJ2-7
CASSETRSGGPYEQYF
TGTGCCAGCAGTGAGACTAGATCGGGAGGGCCCTACGAGCAGTACTTC
>-|-|TRBV5-1|TRBJ2-3
CASRAEGAVDTQYF
TGCGCCAGCAGGGCCGAGGGAGCGGTAGATACGCAGTATTTT